What follows are 6 T cell receptor beta chains derived from one specimen sequenced in a study of CD8 T cells in Susac syndrome. After extraction with the RNeasy kit, roughly 0.45 to 1 ug of the RNA was reverse transcribed using random hexamers. TCRdb reanalysed the immunoSEQ multiplex PCR reads using MiXCR and keeps one entry per CDR3 protein. The sample has some 50,000 distinct CDR3 sequences; 85% to 95% are singletons. Sequencing was performed on CD8+ T cells from PBMCs. The receptors derive from a human donor with Susac syndrome.

CDR3 DNA: TGTGCCAGCAGCCCACTAGCGGATCCCACAGATACGCAGTATTTT. As protein: CASSPLADPTDTQYF. The chain joins TRBV7-7 to TRBJ2-3; 8 bases fit TRBD2. This CDR3 comprises 15 residues. Losses at the gene ends were 5 bases for V and 2 bases for J; bases not matched to a gene: 6. The germline gives CDR1 SSHAT, CDR2 FNYEAQ (reference sequence).

V usage is TRBV4-1 and J usage is TRBJ2-5, with D perhaps matching TRBD1 or TRBD2 (5 bases each). Trimming removed 3 bases from V and 5 bases from J, with 25 bases in between. The length of the CDR3 is 18 residues. CDR1 and CDR2 from the germline V gene are MGHRA and YSYEKL. The CDR3 loop is CASSQLTGTNAMGETQYF. CDR3 nucleotide sequence: TGCGCCAGCAGCCAGCTAACCGGGACCAACGCTATGGGCGAGACCCAGTACTTC.

The chain uses TRBV2 and TRBJ1-6, with D uncertain. V lost 8 bases and J lost 1, with 3 bases in between. CDR3 length: 12 amino acids. Germline lookup yields CDR1 SNHLY and CDR2 FYNNEI. The CDR3 nucleotides are TGTGCCAGCTTGTCCTATAATTCACCCCTCCACTTT. It translates to CASLSYNSPLHF.

This clonotype has just one count. V is TRBV30 and J is TRBJ2-2; 10 bases align to TRBD1. After removal of 5 bases from V and 5 bases from J, the junction contained 8 bases not matched to a gene. The CDR3 has 15 amino acids. Germline values: CDR1 GTSNPN, CDR2 SVGIG (reference sequence). The CDR3 DNA reads as TGTGCCTGGGAGCCCACGGGACAGGGGACCGGGGAGCTGTTTTTT. This encodes CAWEPTGQGTGELFF.

The chain carries TRBV3-1 and TRBJ2-3, with TRBD2 matching over 8 bases. The CDR3 is 15 residues long. V was pared by 4 bases and J by 5 bases, with 8 bases of the junction left unmatched. The germline V gene encodes CDR1 LGHDT and CDR2 YNNKEL (reference sequence). For the CDR3, the DNA is TGTGCCAGCAGCCCGACGGGGGGGCAAGGAGATACGCAGTATTTT. Translation gives CASSPTGGQGDTQYF.

This clonotype has only one observation. The rearrangement links TRBV12-3 or TRBV12-4 to TRBJ1-6; D remains ambiguous. There are 9 residues in the CDR3. V was shortened by 8 bases and J by 11 bases, with 4 bases between the two germline ends. CDR3 sequence reads: CASGPPLHF. The CDR3 DNA follows: TGTGCCAGCGGACCACCCCTCCACTTT.